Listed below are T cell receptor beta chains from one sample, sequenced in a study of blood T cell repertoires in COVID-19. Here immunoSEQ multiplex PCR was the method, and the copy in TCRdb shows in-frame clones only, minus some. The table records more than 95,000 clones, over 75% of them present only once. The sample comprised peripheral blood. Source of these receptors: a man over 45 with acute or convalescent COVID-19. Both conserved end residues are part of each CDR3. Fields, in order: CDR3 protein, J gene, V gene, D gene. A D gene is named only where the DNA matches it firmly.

CDR3: CASSVEAGEQFF
J: TRBJ2-1
V: TRBV9
D: -

CDR3: CASSSSGSSYEQYF
J: TRBJ2-7
V: TRBV7-2
D: TRBD2

CDR3: CASSEGSLTEAFF
J: TRBJ1-1
V: TRBV6-1
D: -

CDR3: CASRTGGLSTDTQYF
J: TRBJ2-3
V: TRBV27
D: TRBD1

CDR3: CAWSPLYTEAFF
J: TRBJ1-1
V: TRBV30
D: -

CDR3: CSVGTARGYEQYF
J: TRBJ2-7
V: TRBV29-1
D: -

CDR3: CASSPPGTVNSPLHF
J: TRBJ1-6
V: TRBV9
D: -

CDR3: CASSWGGRGTDTQYF
J: TRBJ2-3
V: TRBV19
D: -

CDR3: CASGLVGQPYEQYF
J: TRBJ2-7
V: TRBV12-5
D: -

CDR3: CASSTRQGTVYETQYF
J: TRBJ2-5
V: TRBV21-1
D: -

CDR3: CASSLSHQENSPLHF
J: TRBJ1-6
V: TRBV27
D: -

CDR3: CASSLSLAGAETQYF
J: TRBJ2-5
V: TRBV5-1
D: TRBD2

CDR3: CASSLTGGLAGNTIYF
J: TRBJ1-3
V: TRBV5-1
D: TRBD1

CDR3: CASSERGLGYEQYF
J: TRBJ2-7
V: TRBV6-1
D: TRBD1

CDR3: CASSSRTEGTEAFF
J: TRBJ1-1
V: TRBV7-9
D: -

CDR3: CASSLQRDSGNTIYF
J: TRBJ1-3
V: TRBV7-8
D: -

CDR3: CASSIGRGEQYF
J: TRBJ2-7
V: TRBV19
D: -

CDR3: CASRGGRGETQYF
J: TRBJ2-5
V: TRBV27
D: -

CDR3: CASSLGRPYGYTF
J: TRBJ1-2
V: TRBV27
D: -

CDR3: CASSLDTLTSSYTF
J: TRBJ1-2
V: TRBV2
D: -

CDR3: CASSQERTGIREQYF
J: TRBJ2-7
V: TRBV4-2
D: TRBD1

CDR3: CASGETNEKLFF
J: TRBJ1-4
V: TRBV7-9
D: -

CDR3: CASSSRLEPYF
J: TRBJ2-7
V: TRBV28
D: -

CDR3: CASSLEGRGADYGYTF
J: TRBJ1-2
V: TRBV9
D: -

CDR3: CASSLNAGVQETQYF
J: TRBJ2-5
V: TRBV4-1
D: -

CDR3: CASSQDRGDEQYF
J: TRBJ2-7
V: TRBV3-1/TRBV3-2
D: -

CDR3: CASSYGTGISGYTF
J: TRBJ1-2
V: TRBV6-5
D: TRBD1

CDR3: CASSPRSGGVQETQYF
J: TRBJ2-5
V: TRBV18
D: TRBD2

CDR3: CASSPQDRGTNEKLFF
J: TRBJ1-4
V: TRBV18
D: -

CDR3: CSASKSTDTNQPQHF
J: TRBJ1-5
V: TRBV20-1
D: -

CDR3: CASSPTPGQVLPGEKLFF
J: TRBJ1-4
V: TRBV19
D: TRBD1

CDR3: CASSFRDSYEQYF
J: TRBJ2-7
V: TRBV5-4
D: -

CDR3: CASSLSLANNEQFF
J: TRBJ2-1
V: TRBV28
D: -

CDR3: CASSAGPGYEAFF
J: TRBJ1-1
V: TRBV2
D: -

CDR3: CASSYSAGPNYGYTF
J: TRBJ1-2
V: TRBV6-5
D: -

CDR3: CASYGQGAISETQYF
J: TRBJ2-5
V: TRBV28
D: TRBD1

CDR3: CASRQGLTYEQYF
J: TRBJ2-7
V: TRBV6-5
D: -

CDR3: CASSPGYQPQHF
J: TRBJ1-5
V: TRBV19
D: -

CDR3: CASSPRDRGFLYGYTF
J: TRBJ1-2
V: TRBV9
D: TRBD1

CDR3: CASSEQGSTDTQYF
J: TRBJ2-3
V: TRBV10-1
D: -

CDR3: CSVPIAGSTGELFF
J: TRBJ2-2
V: TRBV29-1
D: -

CDR3: CASSPQGGISDTQYF
J: TRBJ2-3
V: TRBV18
D: TRBD1

CDR3: CASSLGHANTEAFF
J: TRBJ1-1
V: TRBV5-1
D: -

CDR3: CASSSRGGGYTF
J: TRBJ1-2
V: TRBV28
D: -

CDR3: CASSQDLVGGVAFF
J: TRBJ1-1
V: TRBV4-2
D: -

CDR3: CASSWGRGAYEQYF
J: TRBJ2-7
V: TRBV5-1
D: -

CDR3: CASNSGGTYNEQFF
J: TRBJ2-1
V: TRBV5-1
D: TRBD2

CDR3: CASSLVYEQYF
J: TRBJ2-7
V: TRBV12-3/TRBV12-4
D: -